The rows below give T cell receptor beta chains drawn from one sample of a study of CD8+ T cells in alopecia areata. Libraries were prepared by immunoSEQ multiplex PCR; TCRdb keeps only in-frame clonotypes and omits some of them. In the table there are about 210,000 clones, over 60% of which are singletons. The sequenced sample was CD4+ T cells sorted from blood, obtained at approximately week 44, from a patient treated with tofacitinib. The source is a human donor with alopecia areata. The CDR3 runs from the conserved cysteine through the conserved F or W. The order of the fields is CDR3 protein, V gene, D gene. A D gene is named only where the DNA matches it firmly.

cdr3_aa: CSVETGAGYTF
v_call: TRBV29-1
d_call: TRBD1

cdr3_aa: CASSQITGELFF
v_call: TRBV4-3
d_call: .

cdr3_aa: CASSELTGDSPLHF
v_call: TRBV25-1
d_call: .

cdr3_aa: CATKYDRKTYEQYF
v_call: TRBV2
d_call: .

cdr3_aa: CASMKAGGPYEQYF
v_call: TRBV14
d_call: TRBD2

cdr3_aa: CASRDPRDSGPGYTF
v_call: TRBV30
d_call: .

cdr3_aa: CASTGAPTYNSPLHF
v_call: TRBV2
d_call: TRBD1

cdr3_aa: CASSAGMTGNTEAFF
v_call: TRBV9
d_call: .

cdr3_aa: CASSWGTGATNEKLFF
v_call: TRBV7-9
d_call: TRBD1

cdr3_aa: CSVRQGTDTQYF
v_call: TRBV29-1
d_call: .

cdr3_aa: CAISQGPSSANYGYTF
v_call: TRBV10-3
d_call: .

cdr3_aa: CASSAASGGANTQYF
v_call: TRBV2
d_call: TRBD2

cdr3_aa: CASSFLAENTDTQYF
v_call: TRBV5-1
d_call: TRBD2

cdr3_aa: CASLMGTEYQPQHF
v_call: TRBV28
d_call: TRBD1

cdr3_aa: CASSLEYRRAGYTF
v_call: TRBV11-2
d_call: .

cdr3_aa: CATSSTGTDEKLFF
v_call: TRBV15
d_call: .

cdr3_aa: CASSMTSGRYEQYF
v_call: TRBV5-1
d_call: TRBD2

cdr3_aa: CASSSGQGNTGELFF
v_call: TRBV4-1
d_call: TRBD1

cdr3_aa: CASSPSGPYEQYF
v_call: TRBV7-2
d_call: TRBD2

cdr3_aa: CASSESNGDREKLFF
v_call: TRBV10-1
d_call: .

cdr3_aa: CASSPRGYAYEQYF
v_call: TRBV4-3
d_call: .

cdr3_aa: CASTPTGTGNSPLHF
v_call: TRBV19
d_call: TRBD1

cdr3_aa: CASSLESVGSPLHF
v_call: TRBV11-2
d_call: .

cdr3_aa: CAWSGDGLWDYGYTF
v_call: TRBV30
d_call: .

cdr3_aa: CSVKQSSYEQYF
v_call: TRBV29-1
d_call: .

cdr3_aa: CASSLGTSGELFF
v_call: TRBV5-4
d_call: .

cdr3_aa: CASSQEVNRGLGGELFF
v_call: TRBV4-3
d_call: TRBD1

cdr3_aa: CASTVTDSNYGYTF
v_call: TRBV2
d_call: .

cdr3_aa: CASSQDRGKGDTQYF
v_call: TRBV5-1
d_call: TRBD1

cdr3_aa: CASSWGTSGGTGELFF
v_call: TRBV5-1
d_call: TRBD2

cdr3_aa: CACRTEENSPLHF
v_call: TRBV6-5
d_call: .

cdr3_aa: CASSRTGSNEKLFF
v_call: TRBV9
d_call: TRBD1

cdr3_aa: CASSLETGRVGNTGELFF
v_call: TRBV5-1
d_call: .

cdr3_aa: CATSRVLGQGSYEQYF
v_call: TRBV15
d_call: TRBD1

cdr3_aa: CASTPSGTGARNQPQHF
v_call: TRBV19
d_call: TRBD1

cdr3_aa: CAWSMRRGNQPQHF
v_call: TRBV30
d_call: .

cdr3_aa: CASTLDRGGYTF
v_call: TRBV19
d_call: TRBD1

cdr3_aa: CAWRRKTVGEKLFF
v_call: TRBV30
d_call: .

cdr3_aa: CASSPRQGITEAFF
v_call: TRBV7-8
d_call: TRBD1

cdr3_aa: CASSLPQETQYF
v_call: TRBV27
d_call: .

cdr3_aa: CAKGQVSEAFF
v_call: TRBV30
d_call: TRBD1

cdr3_aa: CASSAHMNTEAFF
v_call: TRBV5-1
d_call: .

cdr3_aa: CASSQARDSPLHF
v_call: TRBV7-3
d_call: .

cdr3_aa: CSVEQATNEKLFF
v_call: TRBV29-1
d_call: .

cdr3_aa: CSVEDWAYEQYF
v_call: TRBV29-1
d_call: .

cdr3_aa: CSVGRQGAIYGYTF
v_call: TRBV29-1
d_call: TRBD1

cdr3_aa: CASSYSNRGGEQYF
v_call: TRBV6-5
d_call: .